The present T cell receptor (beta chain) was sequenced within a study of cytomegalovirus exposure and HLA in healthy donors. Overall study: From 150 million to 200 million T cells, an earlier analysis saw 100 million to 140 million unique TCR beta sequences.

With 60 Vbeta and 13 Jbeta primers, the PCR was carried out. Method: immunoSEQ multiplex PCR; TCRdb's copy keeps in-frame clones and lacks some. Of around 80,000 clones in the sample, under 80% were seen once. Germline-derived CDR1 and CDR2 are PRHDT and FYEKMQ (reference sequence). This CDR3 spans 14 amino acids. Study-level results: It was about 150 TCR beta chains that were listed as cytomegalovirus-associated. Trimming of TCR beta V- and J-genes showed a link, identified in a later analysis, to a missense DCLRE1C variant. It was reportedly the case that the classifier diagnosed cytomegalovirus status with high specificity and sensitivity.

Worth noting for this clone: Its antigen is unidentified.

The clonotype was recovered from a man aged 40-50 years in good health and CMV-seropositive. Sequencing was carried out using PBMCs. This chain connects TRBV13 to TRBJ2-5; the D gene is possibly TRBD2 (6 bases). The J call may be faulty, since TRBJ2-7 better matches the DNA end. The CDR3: CASSRRVRRGEQYF. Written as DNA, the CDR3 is TGTGCCAGCAGCCGCCGGGTCCGGAGGGGCGAGCAGTACTTC.